This record concerns one T cell receptor (beta chain) sequence. The data are from a study of Ad26.COV2.S vaccination and SARS-CoV-2 variants. In the study overall: By the intramuscular route, Ad26.COV2.S was given once, or twice 56 days apart.

Treatment specified: 19 received Ad26.COV2.S at low or high dose, single or two shots; five or six received placebo; per-sample allocation not given. Repertoires come from day 63 after the first vaccine or placebo injection. Based in Boston, the donor was an adult of 18-55 years. As its vector, the vaccine had Ad26, which expressed Wuhan-strain SARS-CoV-2 spike. Germline CDR1 and CDR2: SGHAT and FQNNGV. CDR3 length: 13 residues. V was clipped by 4 bases and J by 5 bases, with 11 bases between them. Generated by immunoSEQ multiplex PCR, the TCRdb table keeps only in-frame clones and is missing some. Seen here are some 300,000 clones, 86% observed once, and the top ten hold less than 2%.

This material consisted of peripheral blood, taken in a trial of Ad26.COV2.S vaccine versus placebo. The receptor was isolated from a person aged 18-60 years who received the Ad26.COV2.S COVID-19 vaccine or a placebo. The chain joins TRBV11-2 to TRBJ2-5; no clear D. The CDR3 spells CASSSGVSETQYF. The CDR3 DNA reads TGTGCCAGCAGCTCAGGTGTGTCGGAGACCCAGTACTTC.